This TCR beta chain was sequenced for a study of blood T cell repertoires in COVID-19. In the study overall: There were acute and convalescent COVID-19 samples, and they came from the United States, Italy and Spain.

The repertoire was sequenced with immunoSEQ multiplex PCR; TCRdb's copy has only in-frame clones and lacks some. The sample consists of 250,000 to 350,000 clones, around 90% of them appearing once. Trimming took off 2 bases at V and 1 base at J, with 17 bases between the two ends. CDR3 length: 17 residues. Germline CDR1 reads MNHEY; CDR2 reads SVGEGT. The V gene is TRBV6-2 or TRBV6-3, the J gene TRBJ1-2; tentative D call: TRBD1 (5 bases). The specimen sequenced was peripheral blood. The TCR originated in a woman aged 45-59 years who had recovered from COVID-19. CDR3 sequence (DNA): TGTGCCAGCAGTTACATGACTGCGCAGGGAGGTAACTATGGCTACACCTTC. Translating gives CASSYMTAQGGNYGYTF.